This TCR beta chain derives from a study of blood T cell repertoires in COVID-19. The sample holds one count of this clone. Profiling relied on immunoSEQ multiplex PCR, and the TCRdb table lists in-frame clones only, not all of them. The table includes around 440,000 clones, around 88% detected once. The length of the CDR3 is 17 residues. The V end lost 4 bases, the J end lost 2 bases, and 20 bases lay between the germline ends. Germline V CDR1 and CDR2: SGHNT, YYREEE (reference sequence). The clonotype was recovered from a woman in her 50s with COVID-19, enrolled during active disease. The sample comprised peripheral blood. V and J are TRBV5-4 and TRBJ2-3, with a tentative D call TRBD2 (7 bases). This CDR3 is CASSPPGAGADTDTQYF. DNA for the CDR3: TGTGCCAGCAGCCCCCCGGGTGCGGGGGCTGACACAGATACGCAGTATTTT.